This T cell receptor beta chain derives from a study of blood T cells in healthy people across ages. Using a J-beta primer mix together with a sample-barcoded 5' primer, a second PCR was run for roughly 6 to 12 cycles. TCRdb itself ran the 5' RACE reads through MiXCR, one entry per CDR3 protein. This table holds about 1.4 million distinct CDR3 sequences, roughly 64% found once. The CDR3 covers 19 residues. Germline-derived CDR1 and CDR2 are DFQATT and SNEGSKA (reference sequence). The germline V and J ends were trimmed by 7 bases and 0 bases, with 27 bases remaining between them. Study-level points and caveats: No one knew whether donors had CMV, which possibly confounded expanded clonotype changes.

As concerns this clonotype: Antigen: not known.

V is TRBV20-1 and J is TRBJ1-4; D is undetermined. The material sequenced was blood. The receptor was isolated from a man younger than 35 in good health. The CDR3 DNA sequence: TGCAGTGTCCCTATAAGGCGCGGCCACACCATCGCAACTAATGAAAAACTGTTTTTT. Translating gives CSVPIRRGHTIATNEKLFF.